Included here is one T cell receptor beta chain sequence, with context. The table lists this clonotype with a few counts. The antigen it binds to is not known. No base quality information exists; no much larger clone differs at one position. RNA was extracted using the RNeasy kit, and roughly 0.45 to 1 microgram was reverse transcribed with random hexamers. TCR beta CDR3 regions were amplified with the immunoSEQ multiplex PCR assay covering 54 Vbeta and 13 Jbeta segments. Bias from PCR amplification was corrected by using a synthetic template baseline for primer optimization and for computational correction. Processing in the source paper ran as follows. Only productive sequences were kept, with reads annotated to V, D and J genes according to IMGT and analyzed in immunoSEQ Analyzer. To calculate clonality, Shannon entropy was normalized by log2 of the number of productive unique sequences and then subtracted from one. For each patient and control, public and private clones were evaluated among the 100 most prevalent clones. Clones were defined as Susac-specific if absent from the healthy and MS cohorts, from roughly 1,100 published viral clones and from other ImmuneACCESS disease sequences. In TCRdb, the public reads were trimmed at Q25 with fastp and aligned with MiXCR, with productive beta chains retained. Rows are unified per CDR3 protein, each entry keeping the most common DNA and genes. TCRdb's processing, not the authors', yielded these V and J calls. The sample has some 120,000 distinct CDR3 sequences on record, about 94% of them singletons. 0.095% to 0.15% of the sample rests with the top ten.

The sample belongs to a study of CD8 T cells in Susac syndrome (dated by TCRdb to between 2017 and 2020). In the study overall: The study used repertoire sequencing to test whether antigen drove CD8+ T cell activation and differentiation in Susac syndrome.

The paper as a whole reports these results and caveats: The number of individuals in the TCR sequencing and HLA analysis was recognized as being relatively small.

V is shortened by 4 bases, J by 3 bases, and the region joining them spans 4 bases. Per the germline V gene (reference sequence), SEHNR is the CDR1 and FQNEAQ is the CDR2. The cysteine opens and the phenylalanine closes a CDR3 of 13 amino acids. Just CDR3 DNA is preserved here, 39 bases in frame from base 1. High-throughput TCR beta sequencing profiled peripheral blood CD8+ and CD4+ T cells from healthy donors, Susac syndrome patients and multiple sclerosis patients. Multiple sclerosis controls were treatment-naive patients with stable or active relapsing-remitting disease fulfilling revised McDonald criteria. Bulk CD8+ and CD4+ T cells were purified by magnetic negative isolation, whereas CD8+ TEMRA cells were enriched by FACS. Blood was drawn into EDTA tubes, processed within 24 hours, and PBMCs were isolated by density gradient centrifugation. PBMCs destined for TCR sequencing were cryopreserved in liquid nitrogen and later thawed in a 37 °C water bath. Purity of sorted or isolated CD4+, CD8+ and CD8+ TEMRA cells was at least 90%.

Sample: CD4+ T cells from PBMCs. The TCR comes from a human donor with multiple sclerosis. The sequence joins TRBV7-9 to TRBJ2-6; the D gene is not confidently resolved. The CDR3 corresponds to CASSSGGANVLTF. The sequence in DNA is TGTGCCAGCAGCTCCGGTGGGGCCAACGTCCTGACTTTC.